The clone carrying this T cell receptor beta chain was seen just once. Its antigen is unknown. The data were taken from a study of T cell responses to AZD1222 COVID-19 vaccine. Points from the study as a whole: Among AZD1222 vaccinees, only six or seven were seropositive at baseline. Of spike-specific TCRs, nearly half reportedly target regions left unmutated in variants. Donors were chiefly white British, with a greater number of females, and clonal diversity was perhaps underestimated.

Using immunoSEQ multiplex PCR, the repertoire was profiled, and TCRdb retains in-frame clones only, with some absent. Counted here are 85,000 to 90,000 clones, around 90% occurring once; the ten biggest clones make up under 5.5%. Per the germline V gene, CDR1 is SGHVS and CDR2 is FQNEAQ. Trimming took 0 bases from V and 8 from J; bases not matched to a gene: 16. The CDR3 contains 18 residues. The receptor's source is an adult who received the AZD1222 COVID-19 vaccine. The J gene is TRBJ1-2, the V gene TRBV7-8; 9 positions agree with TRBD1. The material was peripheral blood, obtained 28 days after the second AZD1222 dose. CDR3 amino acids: CASSLAPRGQGTRSGYTF. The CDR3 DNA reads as TGTGCCAGCAGCTTAGCTCCTCGGGGACAGGGCACTCGGAGCGGCTACACCTTC. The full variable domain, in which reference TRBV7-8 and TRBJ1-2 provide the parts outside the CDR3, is GAGVSQSPRYKVAKRGQDVALRCDPISGHVSLFWYQQALGQGPEFLTYFQNEAQLDKSGLPSDRFFAERPEGSVSTLKIQRTQQEDSAVYLCASSLAPRGQGTRSGYTFGSGTRLTVV.